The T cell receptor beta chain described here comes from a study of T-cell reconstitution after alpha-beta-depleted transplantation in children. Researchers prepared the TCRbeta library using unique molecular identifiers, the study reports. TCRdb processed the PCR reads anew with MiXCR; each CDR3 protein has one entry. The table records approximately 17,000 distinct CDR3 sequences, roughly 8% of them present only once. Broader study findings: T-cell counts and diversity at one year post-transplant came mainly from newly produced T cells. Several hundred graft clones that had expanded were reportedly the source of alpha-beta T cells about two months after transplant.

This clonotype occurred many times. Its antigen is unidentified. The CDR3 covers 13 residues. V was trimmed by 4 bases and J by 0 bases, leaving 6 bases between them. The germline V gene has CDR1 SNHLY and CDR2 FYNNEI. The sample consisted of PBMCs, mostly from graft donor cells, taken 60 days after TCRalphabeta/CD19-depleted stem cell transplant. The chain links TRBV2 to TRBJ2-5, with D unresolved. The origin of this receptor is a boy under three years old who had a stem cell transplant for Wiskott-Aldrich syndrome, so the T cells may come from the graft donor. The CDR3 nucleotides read TGTGCCAGCAGTGGGACGTACCAAGAGACCCAGTACTTC. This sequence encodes CASSGTYQETQYF.